This TCR beta chain was obtained from a study of preoperative IRX-2 immunotherapy in early breast cancer. TCRdb's copy holds only in-frame clones and misses some; the assay was immunoSEQ multiplex PCR. The profile shows about 62,000 clones, 94% of them singletons. The treatment was: preoperative locoregional IRX-2 cytokine immunotherapy. The CDR3 spans 14 residues. Germline values: CDR1 KGHSH, CDR2 LQKENI. The V gene end was trimmed by 5 bases and the J gene end by 4 bases; junction bases not matched to a gene: 3. The genes are TRBV18 and TRBJ2-1; TRBD1 aligns across 9 bases. This material was obtained from a patient treated with IRX-2 immunotherapy. The TCR comes from a human donor with breast cancer. The CDR3 nucleotides read TGTGCCAGCTCAGCCGGGACAGGGTACAATGAGCAGTTCTTC. Protein product: CASSAGTGYNEQFF. Filled out from reference TRBV18 and TRBJ2-1, the complete variable domain reads NAGVMQNPRHLVRRRGQEARLRCSPMKGHSHVYWYRQLPEEGLKFMVYLQKENIIDESGMPKERFSAEFPKEGPSILRIQQVVRGDSAAYFCASSAGTGYNEQFFGPGTRLTVL.